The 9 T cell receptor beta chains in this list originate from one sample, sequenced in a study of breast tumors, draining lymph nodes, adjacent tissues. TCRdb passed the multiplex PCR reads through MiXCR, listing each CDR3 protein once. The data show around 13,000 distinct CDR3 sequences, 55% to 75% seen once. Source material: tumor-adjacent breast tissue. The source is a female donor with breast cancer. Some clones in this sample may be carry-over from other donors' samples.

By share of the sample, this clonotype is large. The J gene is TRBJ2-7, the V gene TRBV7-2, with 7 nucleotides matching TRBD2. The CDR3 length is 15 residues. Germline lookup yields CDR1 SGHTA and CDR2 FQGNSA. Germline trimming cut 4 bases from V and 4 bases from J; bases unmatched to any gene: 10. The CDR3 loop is CASSSAPGGSYEQYF. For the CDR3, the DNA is TGTGCCAGCAGCTCAGCCCCGGGGGGATCGTACGAGCAGTACTTC.

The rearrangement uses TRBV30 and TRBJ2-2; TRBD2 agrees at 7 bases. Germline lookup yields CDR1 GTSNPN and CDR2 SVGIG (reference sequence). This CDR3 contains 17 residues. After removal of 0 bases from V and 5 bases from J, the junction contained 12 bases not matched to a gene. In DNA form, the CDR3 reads TGTGCCTGGAGTGTACGTGGGGGAGGGCCCTCGACCGGGGAGCTGTTTTTT. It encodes CAWSVRGGGPSTGELFF.

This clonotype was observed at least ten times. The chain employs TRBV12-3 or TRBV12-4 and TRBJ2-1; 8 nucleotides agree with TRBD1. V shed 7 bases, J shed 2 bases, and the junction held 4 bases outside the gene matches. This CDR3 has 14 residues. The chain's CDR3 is CASMAGGTYNEQFF. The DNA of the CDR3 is TGTGCCAGCATGGCAGGGGGCACCTACAATGAGCAGTTCTTC.

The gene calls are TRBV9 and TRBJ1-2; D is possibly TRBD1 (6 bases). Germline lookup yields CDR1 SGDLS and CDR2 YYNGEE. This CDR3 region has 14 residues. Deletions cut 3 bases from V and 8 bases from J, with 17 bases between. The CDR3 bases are TGTGCCAGCAGCGCAACCGGGACAAGCTGGGGCTACACCTTC. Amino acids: CASSATGTSWGYTF.

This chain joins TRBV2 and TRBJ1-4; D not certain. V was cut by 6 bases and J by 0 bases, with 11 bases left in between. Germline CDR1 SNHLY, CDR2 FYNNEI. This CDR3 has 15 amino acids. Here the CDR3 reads CASRAILATNEKLFF. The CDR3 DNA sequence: TGTGCCAGCAGAGCCATTCTCGCAACTAATGAAAAACTGTTTTTT.

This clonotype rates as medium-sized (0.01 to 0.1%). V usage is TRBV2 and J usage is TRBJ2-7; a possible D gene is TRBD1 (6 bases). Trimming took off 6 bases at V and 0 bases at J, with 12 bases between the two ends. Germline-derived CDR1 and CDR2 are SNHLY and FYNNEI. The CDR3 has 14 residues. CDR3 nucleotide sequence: TGTGCCAGCAGGGCACAGGGAGCCTCCTACGAGCAGTACTTC. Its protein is CASRAQGASYEQYF.

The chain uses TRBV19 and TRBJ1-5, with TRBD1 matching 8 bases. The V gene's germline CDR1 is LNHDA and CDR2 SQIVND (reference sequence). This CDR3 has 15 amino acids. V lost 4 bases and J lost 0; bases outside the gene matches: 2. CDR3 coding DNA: TGTGCCAGTAGTAACGGACAGGGTAGCAATCAGCCCCAGCATTTT. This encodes CASSNGQGSNQPQHF.

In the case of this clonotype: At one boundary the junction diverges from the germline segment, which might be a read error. The CDR3 nucleotides read TGTGCCAGCAGCTTGGGGGACAGCTTATCTAGCACAGATACGCAGTATTTT. Residues: CASSLGDSLSSTDTQYF. This chain links TRBV5-1 with TRBJ2-3; 7 bases match TRBD1. CDR1 is SGHRS and CDR2 is YFSETQ in the germline V gene. The length of the CDR3 is 17 residues. The full variable domain, with the rest looked up from reference TRBV5-1 and TRBJ2-3, is KAGVTQTPRYLIKTRGQQVTLSCSPISGHRSVSWYQQTPGQGLQFLFEYFSETQRNKGNFPGRFSGRQFSNSRSEMNVSTLELGDSALYLCASSLGDSLSSTDTQYFGPGTRLTVL.

The CDR3 DNA reads as TGCAGTGCTAGAGATCATAGACAGGGTCGTGATTCACCCCTCCACTTT. It encodes CSARDHRQGRDSPLHF. The V call is TRBV20-1, the J call TRBJ1-6; 7 bases are a match to TRBD1. J lost 8 bases, V lost 0 bases, and 10 bases had no gene match. The CDR3 is 16 amino acids. CDR1 and CDR2 (germline): DFQATT, SNEGSKA (reference sequence).